The 19 T cell receptor beta chains below were found in one sample sequenced in a study of blood T cell repertoires in COVID-19. Method: immunoSEQ multiplex PCR; TCRdb's copy keeps in-frame clones and lacks some. The repertoire holds just under 350,000 clones, with around 83% as singletons. The sequencing sample was made of peripheral blood. Receptors were obtained from a man younger than 40 with active or convalescent COVID-19.

The V gene is TRBV6-4, the J gene TRBJ1-1; tentatively, D is TRBD1 (5 bases). Trimming left V 6 bases short and J 3 bases short, with 23 bases between. The CDR3 consists of 17 residues. The V gene's germline CDR1 is MRHNA and CDR2 SNTAGT. This chain's CDR3 is CASRSNQGGALHTEAFF. Written as DNA, the CDR3 is TGTGCCAGCAGATCGAACCAGGGCGGGGCCTTACACACTGAAGCTTTCTTT.

The chain links TRBV7-6 to TRBJ2-3, with 10 bases that match TRBD1. Trimming at V came to 5 bases and at J to 4 bases, leaving 9 bases not matched to a gene. CDR1 is SGHVS and CDR2 is FNYEAQ in the germline V gene. This CDR3 spans 16 amino acids. As DNA, the CDR3 is TGTGCCAGCAGCCCACTTGGACAGGGGGTCGCAGATACGCAGTATTTT. It translates to CASSPLGQGVADTQYF.

Ten or more counts support this clone. This chain joins TRBV15 and TRBJ2-2; D gene uncertain. The CDR3 contains 14 residues. Between the trimmed V and J ends, which lost 5 bases and 2 bases, there was a span of 9 bases. Germline CDR1 reads LNHNV; CDR2 reads YYDKDF (reference sequence). The CDR3 sequence is CATSWLYNTGELFF. The CDR3 nucleotides are TGTGCCACCAGCTGGCTGTATAACACCGGGGAGCTGTTTTTT.

The table lists this clone with a count of one. The chain combines TRBV20-1 with TRBJ1-1; D perhaps matches TRBD1 (5 bases). Per germline, CDR1 DFQATT and CDR2 SNEGSKA (reference sequence). Trimming removed 8 bases at V and 7 bases at J, with 14 bases between. This CDR3 comprises 11 residues. The CDR3, as DNA: TGCAGTCTGGGGCGGGGAAATGAAGCTTTCTTT. Translating gives CSLGRGNEAFF.

V gene TRBV30 combines with J gene TRBJ1-6, with D possibly being TRBD1 (6 bases). The CDR3 is made up of 13 amino acids. Trimming left V 4 bases short and J 10 bases short, with 14 bases between. The germline V gene has CDR1 GTSNPN and CDR2 SVGIG (reference sequence). In DNA, the CDR3 is TGTGCCTGGAACAAACAGGGAGCCTCACCCCTCCACTTT. This sequence encodes CAWNKQGASPLHF.

CDR3 in DNA: TGTGCCAGCAGCAGCGGGGGCTACAATGAGCAGTTCTTC. Protein: CASSSGGYNEQFF. The J gene is TRBJ2-1, the V gene TRBV7-8; 8 bases line up with TRBD2. Germline loops: CDR1 SGHVS, CDR2 FQNEAQ. V was pared by 5 bases and J by 3 bases, with 0 bases of the junction left unmatched. This CDR3 is 13 amino acids long.

J is TRBJ1-2 and V is TRBV5-1, with 11 positions matching TRBD1. This CDR3 contains 15 residues. The J segment lost 4 bases and the V segment lost 4 bases, leaving 6 bases of the junction unmatched. The germline CDR1 and CDR2 sequences are SGHRS and YFSETQ. Here the CDR3 reads CASSGGQGVPYGYTF. The CDR3, as DNA: TGCGCCAGCAGCGGGGGACAGGGGGTCCCCTATGGCTACACCTTC.

This clone was recorded once. This chain links TRBV18 with TRBJ2-1; 7 bases fit TRBD2. After removal of 2 bases from V and 8 bases from J, the junction contained 3 bases not matched to a gene. Per germline, CDR1 KGHSH and CDR2 LQKENI. CDR3 length: 13 residues. CDR3 residues: CASSPGLADEQFF. Written as DNA, the CDR3 is TGTGCCAGCTCACCAGGCCTAGCGGATGAGCAGTTCTTC.

On this clone: A read error may produce the germline difference seen at one junction end. This chain uses TRBV20-1 with TRBJ2-7; D is unresolved. This CDR3 has 14 amino acids. Germline values: CDR1 DFQATT, CDR2 SNEGSKA (reference sequence). CDR3 sequence: CSASIGVPTYEQYF. The CDR3 nucleotides are TGCAGTGCTAGTATTGGAGTGCCTACCTATGAGCAGTACTTC.

DNA of the CDR3: TGTGCCAGCTCACCTACAGGGCCCCATCAGCCCCAGCATTTT. This encodes CASSPTGPHQPQHF. The V gene is TRBV18, the J gene TRBJ1-5; maybe TRBD1 (6 bases). Germline CDR1 KGHSH, CDR2 LQKENI. There are 14 residues in the CDR3. The V end was cut by 3 bases, the J end by 5 bases, with 11 bases between. Supplemented by reference TRBV18 and TRBJ1-5, the full variable domain reads NAGVMQNPRHLVRRRGQEARLRCSPMKGHSHVYWYRQLPEEGLKFMVYLQKENIIDESGMPKERFSAEFPKEGPSILRIQQVVRGDSAAYFCASSPTGPHQPQHFGDGTRLSIL.

The CDR3 loop is CASNLTGREKLFF. Here the CDR3 DNA reads TGTGCCAGCAACCTGACAGGGCGTGAAAAACTGTTTTTT. This sequence joins TRBV28 and TRBJ1-4; 7 bases fit TRBD1. The CDR3 is 13 amino acids. J lost 7 bases, V lost 7 bases, and 6 bases had no gene match. The germline CDR1 and CDR2 sequences are MDHEN and SYDVKM.

The rearrangement links TRBV25-1 to TRBJ2-3, with TRBD1 as a possible D gene (5 bases). The CDR3 loop spans 15 amino acids. The V and J ends lost 7 bases and 2 bases respectively, with 16 bases between them. From germline, CDR1 is MGHDK and CDR2 SYGVNS. As DNA, the CDR3 is TGTGCCAGCATTCCCCGCGAGGACATCACAGATACGCAGTATTTT. Protein sequence: CASIPREDITDTQYF.

This sequence joins TRBV18 and TRBJ2-1; unclear D gene. The CDR3 has 13 amino acids. Germline CDR1 and CDR2: KGHSH and LQKENI. V lost 2 bases, J lost 9 bases, and 11 bases lay in between. This CDR3 reads CASSPSQQAEQFF. In nucleotides, the CDR3 is TGTGCCAGCTCACCAAGCCAGCAGGCTGAGCAGTTCTTC.

The chain carries TRBV28 and TRBJ1-2, with 7 bases that match TRBD1. The V gene end was trimmed by 7 bases and the J gene end by 4 bases; junction bases not matched to a gene: 6. The CDR3 extends over 13 amino acids. Germline V gene sequence: CDR1 MDHEN, CDR2 SYDVKM. CDR3 residues: CASKSAGGYGYTF. The CDR3 nucleotides read TGTGCCAGCAAGAGTGCAGGGGGCTATGGCTACACCTTC.

The chain couples TRBV5-6 to TRBJ1-2, with TRBD1 matching over 8 bases. Germline loops: CDR1 SGHDT, CDR2 YYEEEE. This CDR3 comprises 14 residues. The trim removed 0 bases at V and 2 bases at J, leaving 0 bases unmatched. CDR3 protein: CASSLGTGNYGYTF. CDR3 DNA sequence: TGTGCCAGCAGCTTGGGGACAGGGAACTATGGCTACACCTTC. Full variable domain (outside the CDR3, taken from reference TRBV5-6 and TRBJ1-2): DAGVTQSPTHLIKTRGQQVTLRCSPKSGHDTVSWYQQALGQGPQFIFQYYEEEERQRGNFPDRFSGHQFPNYSSELNVNALLLGDSALYLCASSLGTGNYGYTFGSGTRLTVV.

This chain links TRBV5-8 with TRBJ2-7, with 7 bases aligning to TRBD1. Germline V gives CDR1 SGHTS, CDR2 YDEGEE. The trim removed 4 bases at V and 3 bases at J, leaving 7 bases unmatched. The CDR3 has 14 amino acids. CDR3 region: CASSEVNRGYEQYF. The CDR3 DNA reads TGTGCCAGCAGCGAAGTTAACAGGGGCTACGAGCAGTACTTC.

The chain is built from TRBV6-2 or TRBV6-3 and TRBJ2-2; the D gene is possibly TRBD1 (5 bases). The V end lost 7 bases, the J end lost 0 bases, and 18 bases lay between the germline ends. The germline V gene encodes CDR1 MNHEY and CDR2 SVGEGT. The CDR3 consists of 17 residues. The CDR3 sequence is CASTPGQFRTNTGELFF. The CDR3 DNA sequence: TGTGCCAGCACCCCCGGACAATTTCGGACGAACACCGGGGAGCTGTTTTTT.

V and J are TRBV28 and TRBJ1-1; D gene unclear. This CDR3 is 14 amino acids long. Deletions cut 7 bases from V and 4 bases from J, with 16 bases between. Germline values: CDR1 MDHEN, CDR2 SYDVKM. The CDR3 nucleotides read TGTGCCAGCACCCGTGGGCGATGGGCCACTGAAGCTTTCTTT. It specifies CASTRGRWATEAFF.

The rearrangement joins TRBV28 to TRBJ2-7, with D tentatively TRBD1 (7 bases). This CDR3 comprises 15 residues. V dropped 7 bases and J dropped 2 bases, with 18 bases sitting between them. Germline-derived CDR1 and CDR2 are MDHEN and SYDVKM. The CDR3 DNA reads TGTGCCAGCAACCCCGGGGCAGGGGGGACCTACGAGCAGTACTTC. Translated, it gives CASNPGAGGTYEQYF. Variable domain in full (rest from reference TRBV28 and TRBJ2-7): DVKVTQSSRYLVKRTGEKVFLECVQDMDHENMFWYRQDPGLGLRLIYFSYDVKMKEKGDIPEGYSVSREKKERFSLILESASTNQTSMYLCASNPGAGGTYEQYFGPGTRLTVT.